Below, 12 T cell receptor beta chains from the same sample are listed, as sequenced in a study of beta chain features in type 1 diabetes. Whole-study results and caveats: All four CD4+ subsets from Type 1 diabetes patients carried moderately but significantly shorter TCRB CDR3s.

What was sequenced were expressed TCRB transcripts, since all of the isolated RNA had been reverse transcribed. Profiling relied on immunoSEQ multiplex PCR, and the TCRdb table lists in-frame clones only, not all of them. The sample has more than 250,000 clones, around 24% seen once. Which antigens these TCRs recognize remains unknown. Sequenced input: naive CD4+ T cells from blood. The receptor source for this set is a woman in her twenties or thirties with type 1 diabetes.

The sample holds a few counts of this clone. The chain uses TRBV5-4 and TRBJ2-1; the D gene is possibly TRBD2 (5 bases). CDR3 size: 15 residues. Germline CDR1 is SGHNT and CDR2 is YYREEE (reference sequence). Trimming removed 4 bases from V and 3 bases from J, with 14 bases in between. The CDR3 protein is CASSPGGFNYNEQFF. The CDR3 nucleotides read TGTGCCAGCAGCCCTGGAGGCTTTAACTACAATGAGCAGTTCTTC.

CDR3 amino acids: CASSLGPQGEETQYF. The CDR3 DNA sequence: TGCGCCAGCAGCTTGGGTCCACAGGGAGAAGAGACCCAGTACTTC. V gene TRBV5-1 combines with J gene TRBJ2-5; D perhaps matches TRBD1 (6 bases). The CDR3 sequence is 15 residues long. The germline V gene encodes CDR1 SGHRS and CDR2 YFSETQ. V was clipped by 0 bases and J by 3 bases, with 12 bases between them.

V gene TRBV30 combines with J gene TRBJ1-5; D unclear. Germline V gives CDR1 GTSNPN, CDR2 SVGIG (reference sequence). This CDR3 has 15 residues. V was shortened by 0 bases and J by 2 bases, with 11 bases between the two germline ends. The CDR3, as DNA: TGTGCCTGGAGTGTACGGGGTATGGGCAATCAGCCCCAGCATTTT. Translated, it gives CAWSVRGMGNQPQHF.

This clone has a handful of counts. The CDR3 is CASSPDIGTGGTTQHF. The CDR3, as DNA: TGCGCCAGCAGCCCAGATATCGGGACAGGGGGAACAACCCAGCATTTT. V gene TRBV4-1 combines with J gene TRBJ1-5; 11 bases are a match to TRBD1. The germline gives CDR1 MGHRA, CDR2 YSYEKL. The junction had 13 bases not matched to a gene; V was cut back by 4 bases and J by 11 bases. The CDR3 runs to 16 residues.

To note about this clone: One junction end does not reproduce the germline sequence, and a read error may be involved. V gene TRBV30 combines with J gene TRBJ2-7; the D is unclear. Per the germline V gene, CDR1 is GTSNPN and CDR2 is SVGIG (reference sequence). This CDR3 has 11 residues. The DNA of the CDR3 is TGTGCCTGGAGTGTACTTAGTAGCAAAAGTTTC. Protein sequence: CAWSVLSSKSF. Based on the CDR3 plus reference TRBV30 and TRBJ2-7, the full variable domain is SQTIHQWPATLVQPVGSPLSLECTVEGTSNPNLYWYRQAAGRGLQLLFYSVGIGQISSEVPQNLSASRPQDRQFILSSKKLLLSDSGFYLCAWSVLSSKSFGPGTRLTVT.

The chain combines TRBV18 with TRBJ1-5; perhaps TRBD1 as D (6 bases). V lost 4 bases to trimming and J lost 3 bases, with 16 bases between them. CDR3 length: 16 amino acids. CDR1 and CDR2 from the germline V gene are KGHSH and LQKENI. The CDR3 reads CASSQNRVENNQPQHF. CDR3 DNA sequence: TGTGCCAGCTCACAAAACAGGGTTGAGAACAATCAGCCCCAGCATTTT.

The chain is built from TRBV27 and TRBJ2-3; D perhaps matches TRBD1 (5 bases). The CDR3 is 18 residues long. V was shortened by 7 bases and J by 0 bases, with 23 bases between the two germline ends. From germline, CDR1 is MNHEY and CDR2 SMNVEV (reference sequence). The CDR3 sequence is CASNEGVGEPTSTDTQYF. The CDR3, as DNA: TGTGCCAGCAACGAAGGGGTAGGGGAACCAACTAGCACAGATACGCAGTATTTT.

CDR3 bases: TGTGCCAGCAGTGGCGCCGGGACAGGGGGCTGGAATGAGCAGTTCTTC. This encodes CASSGAGTGGWNEQFF. The chain uses TRBV28 and TRBJ2-1; 12 nucleotides line up with TRBD1. V was pared by 5 bases and J by 7 bases, with 9 bases of the junction left unmatched. The CDR3 is made up of 16 amino acids. Looked up from germline, CDR1 is MDHEN and CDR2 is SYDVKM.

There are a few counts of this clone. The V gene is TRBV7-2, the J gene TRBJ2-1; 13 positions agree with TRBD2. Germline V gene sequence: CDR1 SGHTA, CDR2 FQGNSA. The CDR3 length is 17 residues. The V gene end was trimmed by 5 bases and the J gene end by 2 bases; junction bases not matched to a gene: 6. As DNA, the CDR3 is TGTGCCAGCAGCCCCATAGGACTAGCGGGAGCCTACAATGAGCAGTTCTTC. It encodes CASSPIGLAGAYNEQFF.

In this sample, this clone turned up a few times. The chain links TRBV5-1 to TRBJ1-2, with TRBD1 matching over 8 bases. This CDR3 is built from 16 residues. CDR1 is SGHRS, CDR2 YFSETQ, per germline. V lost 4 bases, J lost 0 bases, and 8 bases stayed unmatched. CDR3 protein: CASSGGQGPPNYGYTF. The CDR3 nucleotides are TGCGCCAGCAGCGGCGGACAGGGTCCCCCTAACTATGGCTACACCTTC.

The chain couples TRBV11-2 to TRBJ2-1; the match to TRBD2 covers 8 bases. Germline CDR1 reads SGHAT; CDR2 reads FQNNGV. After removal of 8 bases from V and 7 bases from J, the junction contained 7 bases not matched to a gene. The CDR3 sequence is 13 residues long. CDR3 amino acids: CASVGGRINEQFF. CDR3 coding DNA: TGTGCCAGCGTCGGCGGGAGGATAAATGAGCAGTTCTTC.

The rearrangement joins TRBV4-1 to TRBJ2-1; possibly TRBD2 for D (6 bases). The V and J ends lost 1 base and 2 bases respectively, with 9 bases between them. Per the germline V gene, CDR1 is MGHRA and CDR2 is YSYEKL. This CDR3 is built from 15 residues. CDR3 residues: CASSQGRTTYNEQFF. The CDR3 nucleotides are TGCGCCAGCAGCCAAGGACGGACTACCTACAATGAGCAGTTCTTC.